These 27 T cell receptor beta chains originate from one sample sequenced in a study of CD8 T cells in Susac syndrome. With random hexamers, reverse transcription was performed on about 0.5 to 1 ug of RNA. Via MiXCR, TCRdb re-called the immunoSEQ multiplex PCR reads, giving one row per CDR3 protein. This sample yields a few hundred thousand distinct CDR3 sequences, of which about 95% are seen a single time; 0.095% belongs to the top ten. The sample taken for sequencing was CD4+ T cells from PBMCs. The receptors derive from a human donor with multiple sclerosis.

The chain joins TRBV28 to TRBJ2-7; 10 bases align to TRBD1. Germline lookup yields CDR1 MDHEN and CDR2 SYDVKM. Trimming cost V 6 bases and J 2 bases; bases outside gene matches: 10. The CDR3 runs 16 residues. CDR3 residues: CASRSTGGTGAYEQYF. CDR3 DNA: TGTGCCAGCAGATCAACTGGAGGGACAGGGGCCTACGAGCAGTACTTC.

The chain has TRBV20-1 and TRBJ1-5; 12 positions agree with TRBD1. V lost 6 bases to trimming and J lost 4 bases; unmatched junction nucleotides: 7. The CDR3 contains 15 residues. Germline V CDR1 and CDR2: DFQATT, SNEGSKA (reference sequence). As DNA, the CDR3 is TGCAGTGCCCGGGGGGACAGGGGGCATAATCAGCCCCAGCATTTT. Translated: CSARGDRGHNQPQHF.

The chain employs TRBV5-1 and TRBJ1-5; 9 positions match TRBD1. CDR1 SGHRS and CDR2 YFSETQ come from the germline V gene. The CDR3 loop spans 16 amino acids. Losses at the gene ends were 3 bases for V and 7 bases for J; bases not matched to a gene: 11. The CDR3 loop is CASSSGQGRDLQPQHF. The CDR3 coding sequence is TGCGCCAGCAGCTCGGGACAGGGCCGGGACTTGCAGCCCCAGCATTTT.

The gene calls are TRBV10-3 and TRBJ1-2; D is unclear. The CDR3 contains 13 residues. Germline loops: CDR1 ENHRY, CDR2 SYGVKD. Trimming shortened V by 6 bases and J by 2 bases, and 10 bases separated the two germline ends. The CDR3: CAISDGTNYGYTF. CDR3 nucleotides: TGTGCCATCAGCGACGGAACCAACTATGGCTACACCTTC.

This clonotype is a singleton in its sample. V usage is TRBV5-4 and J usage is TRBJ2-3, with 7 bases matching TRBD2. V lost 3 bases, J lost 1 base, and 11 bases stayed unmatched. Per the germline V gene, CDR1 is SGHNT and CDR2 is YYREEE (reference sequence). The CDR3 sequence is 17 residues long. CDR3 protein: CASSSTGLRLGTDTQYF. CDR3 in DNA: TGTGCCAGCAGCTCGACGGGACTACGGCTGGGCACAGATACGCAGTATTTT. Full variable domain (rest looked up from reference TRBV5-4 and TRBJ2-3): ETGVTQSPTHLIKTRGQQVTLRCSSQSGHNTVSWYQQALGQGPQFIFQYYREEENGRGNFPPRFSGLQFPNYSSELNVNALELDDSALYLCASSSTGLRLGTDTQYFGPGTRLTVL.

The rearrangement links TRBV5-1 to TRBJ2-1; D is perhaps TRBD2 (5 bases). Germline CDR1 SGHRS, CDR2 YFSETQ. V was pared by 2 bases and J by 2 bases, with 8 bases between. The CDR3 spans 14 residues. Here the CDR3 reads CASSLRAAYNEQFF. DNA for the CDR3: TGCGCCAGCAGCTTACGAGCGGCCTACAATGAGCAGTTCTTC.

The J gene is TRBJ2-3, the V gene TRBV12-3 or TRBV12-4; D might be TRBD2 (5 bases). The CDR3 totals 15 residues. Trimming took 2 bases from V and 1 from J, leaving 10 bases between them. The CDR3 loop is CASSLTGIGTDTQYF. The CDR3 DNA reads as TGTGCCAGCAGTTTAACCGGGATAGGCACAGATACGCAGTATTTT.

This clonotype was seen a handful of times. The chain couples TRBV6-5 to TRBJ2-7; D gene unclear. Trimming cost V 7 bases and J 0 bases, with 7 bases left between them. The CDR3 is 12 residues long. CDR1 and CDR2 (germline): MNHEY, SVGAGI. The chain's CDR3 is CASKGVSYEQYF. CDR3 in DNA: TGTGCCAGCAAAGGCGTCTCCTACGAGCAGTACTTC.

This rearrangement joins TRBV7-2 to TRBJ2-7; TRBD2 might be the D (6 bases). The CDR3 covers 14 residues. V lost 3 bases to trimming and J lost 4 bases, with 13 bases between them. Per germline, CDR1 SGHTA and CDR2 FQGNSA. CDR3 bases: TGTGCCAGCAGCTTTACTAGCACGATGTACGAGCAGTACTTC. It yields the protein CASSFTSTMYEQYF.

This chain links TRBV19 with TRBJ2-7, with unresolved D. The CDR3 is made up of 15 amino acids. Germline V gene sequence: CDR1 LNHDA, CDR2 SQIVND (reference sequence). V lost 3 bases and J lost 0, with 12 bases in between. The CDR3 loop is CASSIGNDPSYEQYF. CDR3 DNA sequence: TGTGCCAGTAGTATTGGGAACGATCCCTCCTACGAGCAGTACTTC. The full variable domain, completed using reference TRBV19 and TRBJ2-7, is DGGITQSPKYLFRKEGQNVTLSCEQNLNHDAMYWYRQDPGQGLRLIYYSQIVNDFQKGDIAEGYSVSREKKESFPLTVTSAQKNPTAFYLCASSIGNDPSYEQYFGPGTRLTVT.

V is TRBV5-4 and J is TRBJ2-5, with TRBD1 identical over 7 bases. Germline values: CDR1 SGHNT, CDR2 YYREEE (reference sequence). With 1 base clipped from V and 5 bases from J, the junction kept 11 bases outside the gene matches. The CDR3 loop spans 16 amino acids. CDR3 in DNA: TGTGCCAGCAGCTTGTCGTCAGGGGGTCTTCGGGAGACCCAGTACTTC. It encodes CASSLSSGGLRETQYF.

The J gene is TRBJ2-7, the V gene TRBV5-1, with 7 bases identical to TRBD1. J gave up 3 bases and V 3 bases, and 6 bases lay outside the gene matches. Germline CDR1 SGHRS, CDR2 YFSETQ. The CDR3 extends over 14 amino acids. CDR3 loop: CASSSTGYYYEQYF. CDR3 sequence (DNA): TGCGCCAGCAGCTCGACAGGGTACTACTACGAGCAGTACTTC.

This clonotype was seen just once. This chain uses TRBV5-1 with TRBJ2-7; D remains ambiguous. This CDR3 contains 17 residues. The germline V gene encodes CDR1 SGHRS and CDR2 YFSETQ. V was cut by 0 bases and J by 9 bases, with 25 bases left in between. The CDR3 here is CASSLDSRAIRTDGQYF. The DNA of the CDR3 is TGCGCCAGCAGCTTGGATAGCCGGGCGATCAGGACGGACGGGCAGTACTTC.

V usage is TRBV6-5 and J usage is TRBJ2-5; D is perhaps TRBD1 (5 bases). Germline lookup yields CDR1 MNHEY and CDR2 SVGAGI. V lost 0 bases to trimming and J lost 5 bases, with 10 bases between them. The CDR3 has 14 residues. The CDR3 DNA sequence: TGTGCCAGCAGTTACTCGAGACAGAAGGAGACCCAGTACTTC. It is translated as CASSYSRQKETQYF.

This clonotype has only one observation. The chain combines TRBV28 with TRBJ2-1, with TRBD2 identical over 11 bases. This CDR3 has 17 amino acids. The J segment lost 5 bases and the V segment lost 5 bases, leaving 11 bases of the junction unmatched. Per germline, CDR1 MDHEN and CDR2 SYDVKM. In DNA, the CDR3 is TGTGCCAGCAGTCCCCAACCCGGGACTAGCGGAAACAATGAGCAGTTCTTC. Protein: CASSPQPGTSGNNEQFF. The variable domain in full, with the rest retrieved from reference TRBV28 and TRBJ2-1, is DVKVTQSSRYLVKRTGEKVFLECVQDMDHENMFWYRQDPGLGLRLIYFSYDVKMKEKGDIPEGYSVSREKKERFSLILESASTNQTSMYLCASSPQPGTSGNNEQFFGPGTRLTVL.

V is TRBV20-1 and J is TRBJ2-5; 8 bases align to TRBD2. This CDR3 comprises 15 residues. The V gene end was trimmed by 6 bases and the J gene end by 3 bases; junction bases not matched to a gene: 12. Germline loops: CDR1 DFQATT, CDR2 SNEGSKA (reference sequence). CDR3 amino acids: CSAEPFSGVKETQYF. Here the CDR3 DNA reads TGCAGTGCGGAACCATTTAGCGGGGTGAAAGAGACCCAGTACTTC.

The rearrangement links TRBV29-1 to TRBJ1-1; 9 nucleotides align to TRBD1. The CDR3 is made up of 12 amino acids. The V gene's germline CDR1 is SQVTM and CDR2 ANQGSEA. The V gene end was trimmed by 7 bases and the J gene end by 5 bases; junction bases not matched to a gene: 5. The CDR3 DNA sequence: TGCAGCGGCGGGACAGGGAGGACTGAAGCTTTCTTT. It codes for CSGGTGRTEAFF. Supplemented by reference TRBV29-1 and TRBJ1-1, the full variable domain reads SAVISQKPSRDICQRGTSLTIQCQVDSQVTMMFWYRQQPGQSLTLIATANQGSEATYESGFVIDKFPISRPNLTFSTLTVSNMSPEDSSIYLCSGGTGRTEAFFGQGTRLTVV.

This clonotype came up once. The rearrangement links TRBV20-1 to TRBJ1-2, with 10 nucleotides matching TRBD1. The germline V gene encodes CDR1 DFQATT and CDR2 SNEGSKA (reference sequence). The junction had 3 bases not matched to a gene; V was cut back by 3 bases and J by 5 bases. This CDR3 region has 13 residues. The CDR3: CSARPGQGYGYTF. CDR3 sequence (DNA): TGCAGTGCTAGGCCGGGACAGGGGTATGGCTACACCTTC.

This chain links TRBV5-1 with TRBJ2-3; the match to TRBD2 covers 7 bases. The CDR3 is 15 residues long. Germline lookup yields CDR1 SGHRS and CDR2 YFSETQ. J was trimmed by 2 bases and V by 4 bases; bases with no gene match: 7. CDR3 protein: CASSQYGRHTDTQYF. In nucleotides, the CDR3 is TGCGCCAGCAGCCAATACGGGAGGCACACAGATACGCAGTATTTT.

The chain couples TRBV7-9 to TRBJ2-7, with D possibly TRBD1 on 5 matching bases. The CDR3 has 12 residues. Germline loops: CDR1 SEHNR, CDR2 FQNEAQ (reference sequence). V was shortened by 5 bases and J by 3 bases, with 8 bases between the two germline ends. The CDR3 spells CASSVTGYEQYF. Here the CDR3 DNA reads TGTGCCAGCAGCGTTACAGGCTACGAGCAGTACTTC. The whole variable domain, remainder taken from reference TRBV7-9 and TRBJ2-7, is DTGVSQNPRHKITKRGQNVTFRCDPISEHNRLYWYRQTLGQGPEFLTYFQNEAQLEKSRLLSDRFSAERPKGSFSTLEIQRTEQGDSAMYLCASSVTGYEQYFGPGTRLTVT.

The V and J genes are TRBV27 and TRBJ2-3; no firm D call. The CDR3 totals 14 residues. Germline CDR1 is MNHEY and CDR2 is SMNVEV (reference sequence). V lost 5 bases to trimming and J lost 2 bases, with 11 bases between them. Here the CDR3 reads CASSLLYSTDTQYF. The CDR3 DNA is TGTGCCAGCAGTCTTCTCTACTCCACAGATACGCAGTATTTT.

This chain uses TRBV20-1 with TRBJ2-2; tentatively, D is TRBD1 (5 bases). Germline CDR1 is DFQATT and CDR2 is SNEGSKA (reference sequence). V gave up 2 bases and J gave up 4 bases, with 11 bases separating them. This CDR3 spans 14 amino acids. The CDR3 bases are TGCAGTGCTAGATCACAGGACCTCACCGGGGAGCTGTTTTTT. It is translated as CSARSQDLTGELFF.

This chain uses TRBV6-5 with TRBJ1-2; D uncertain. Deletions cut 5 bases from V and 4 bases from J, with 11 bases between. Germline CDR1 and CDR2: MNHEY and SVGAGI. This CDR3 is 13 amino acids long. The CDR3, as DNA: TGTGCCAGCAGTCTGGGCACCTCCTATGGCTACACCTTC. Translation: CASSLGTSYGYTF.

This rearrangement joins TRBV7-9 to TRBJ2-5; D remains ambiguous. The germline V gene encodes CDR1 SEHNR and CDR2 FQNEAQ (reference sequence). CDR3 length: 14 amino acids. Trimming shortened V by 0 bases and J by 5 bases, and 10 bases separated the two germline ends. The CDR3, as DNA: TGTGCCAGCAGCTTAGCGCAGTACGAGGAGACCCAGTACTTC. Translating it yields CASSLAQYEETQYF.

This sequence joins TRBV5-1 and TRBJ2-3; 9 positions agree with TRBD1. The trim removed 2 bases at V and 4 bases at J, leaving 8 bases unmatched. The CDR3 is 16 residues long. Germline assignment: CDR1 SGHRS and CDR2 YFSETQ. The CDR3 is CASSLTGTGMADTQYF. The CDR3 DNA reads TGCGCCAGCAGCTTAACCGGGACAGGGATGGCAGATACGCAGTATTTT.

The rearrangement joins TRBV19 to TRBJ2-5; D call uncertain. Germline CDR1 reads LNHDA; CDR2 reads SQIVND (reference sequence). Trimming took off 4 bases at V and 4 bases at J, with 10 bases between the two ends. This CDR3 has 13 amino acids. CDR3 sequence: CASSRHLRETQYF. As DNA, the CDR3 is TGTGCCAGTAGTAGACACCTCCGAGAGACCCAGTACTTC.

The chain employs TRBV2 and TRBJ1-5, with TRBD1 matching over 7 bases. Germline CDR1 and CDR2: SNHLY and FYNNEI. CDR3 size: 15 residues. The ends lost 8 bases at V and 7 bases at J; junction bases unmatched: 14. The CDR3: CASCPDRALGQPQHF. The CDR3, as DNA: TGTGCCAGCTGTCCTGACAGGGCCCTAGGGCAGCCCCAGCATTTT.